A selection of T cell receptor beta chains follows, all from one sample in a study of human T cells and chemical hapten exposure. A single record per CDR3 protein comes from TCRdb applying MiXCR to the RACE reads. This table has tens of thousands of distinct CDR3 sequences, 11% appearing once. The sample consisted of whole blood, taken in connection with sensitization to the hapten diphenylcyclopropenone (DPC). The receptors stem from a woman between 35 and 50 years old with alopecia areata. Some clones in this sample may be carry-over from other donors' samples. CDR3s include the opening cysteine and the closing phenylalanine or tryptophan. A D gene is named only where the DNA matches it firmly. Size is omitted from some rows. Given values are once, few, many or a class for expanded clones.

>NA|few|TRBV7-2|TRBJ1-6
TGTGCCAGCAGCTTAGACAGCTCTCAGGATTCACCCCTCCACTTT
CASSLDSSQDSPLHF
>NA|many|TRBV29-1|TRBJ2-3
TGCAGCGTTGATAACGCAGATACGCAGTATTTT
CSVDNADTQYF
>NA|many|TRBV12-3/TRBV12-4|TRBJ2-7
TGTGCCAGCAGTTTAGCGGGAGCTCCCCGTTGGGAGCAGTACTTC
CASSLAGAPRWEQYF
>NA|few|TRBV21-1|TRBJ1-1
NA
CASSKGNLNTEAFFGQGTRLKAFF
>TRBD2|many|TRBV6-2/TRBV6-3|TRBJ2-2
TGTGCCAGCAGACGGACTAGCGGGAGGGGGGACACCGGGGAGCTGTTTTTT
CASRRTSGRGDTGELFF
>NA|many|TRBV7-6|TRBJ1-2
TGTGCCAGCAGCCGCTCGAGGGATCCTAACTATGGCTACACCTTC
CASSRSRDPNYGYTF
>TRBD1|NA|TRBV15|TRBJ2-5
TGTGCCACCCTGCCCGGGACAGGGGCCTACCAAGAGACCCAGTACTTC
CATLPGTGAYQETQYF
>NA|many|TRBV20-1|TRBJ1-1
TGCAGTGCTAGAGTCAGGAGGGGCCGGCCGAACACTGAAGCTTTCTTT
CSARVRRGRPNTEAFF
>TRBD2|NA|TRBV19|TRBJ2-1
TGTGCCAGTAGTAGGCGGACTAGCGGGACCTACAATGAGCAGTTCTTC
CASSRRTSGTYNEQFF
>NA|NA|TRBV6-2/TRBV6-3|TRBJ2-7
TGTGCCAGCACGGCCGGGCCAGCCTACGAGCAGTACTTC
CASTAGPAYEQYF
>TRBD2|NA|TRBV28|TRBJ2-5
TGTGCCAGCAGGGAGGGGGGGACTAGCGGCCCGGAGACCCAGTACTTC
CASREGGTSGPETQYF
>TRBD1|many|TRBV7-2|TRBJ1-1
TGTGCCAGCAGCTCGCACCAGGGGGCGTCCACTGAAGCTTTCTTT
CASSSHQGASTEAFF
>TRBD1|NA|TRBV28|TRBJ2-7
TGTGCCAGCAGTTCTGGACAGGGTCACGAGCAGTACTTC
CASSSGQGHEQYF
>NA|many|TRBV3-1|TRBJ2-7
TGTGCCAGCAGCCTAGGTCGGGGCTCCTACGAGCAGTACTTC
CASSLGRGSYEQYF
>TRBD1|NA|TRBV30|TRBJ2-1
TGTGCCTGGAGAGAGAGGACAGGCCGCTCCTACAATGAGCAGTTCTTC
CAWRERTGRSYNEQFF
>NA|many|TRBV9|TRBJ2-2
TGTGCCAGCAGCGTAGCGGCAGGGAGGACCGGGGAGCTGTTTTTT
CASSVAAGRTGELFF
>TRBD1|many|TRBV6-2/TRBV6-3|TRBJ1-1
TGTGCCAGCAGACTATGGACAGGGGCAAACACTGAAGCTTTCTTT
CASRLWTGANTEAFF